What follows describes a single T cell receptor beta chain. What it recognizes is unknown. This specimen comes from a study of cytomegalovirus exposure and HLA in healthy donors. Regarding the study as a whole: Researchers catalogued approximately 170 TCR beta chains as cytomegalovirus-associated.

With 60 Vbeta and 13 Jbeta primers, the PCR was carried out. Produced via immunoSEQ multiplex PCR; TCRdb's table is partial and in-frame only. The sample has some 190,000 clones; about four fifths are singletons. This clonotype was obtained from a woman in her 30s in good health and CMV-seronegative. Sequencing was carried out using PBMCs.

The CDR3 DNA is TGCGCCAGCAGCTTCCCACAGGTCACAGATACGCAGTATTTT. This encodes CASSFPQVTDTQYF. The genes are TRBV5-1 and TRBJ2-3; the D gene is possibly TRBD1 (5 bases). The CDR3 totals 14 residues. Per germline, CDR1 SGHRS and CDR2 YFSETQ. Trimming shortened V by 2 bases and J by 2 bases, and 9 bases separated the two germline ends.